The 20 T cell receptor beta chains given below trace back to one sample, sequenced in a study of shared clonotypes between healthy human individuals. TCRdb keeps only in-frame clones here, not all; method: immunoSEQ multiplex PCR. The repertoire includes some 2,500,000 clones, less than 95% of them detected once, and around 0.38% sits in the top ten. Source material: naive CD4+ T cells from PBMCs. Subset given: CD45RA+ positively selected. These receptors all stem from a man aged 18 to 35 in good health. Some clones in this sample may be carry-over from other donors' samples.

The rearrangement uses TRBV28 and TRBJ2-1, with 9 bases matching TRBD1. V lost 2 bases to trimming and J lost 9 bases; unmatched junction nucleotides: 11. The CDR3 is 16 amino acids. Germline V lookup: CDR1 MDHEN, CDR2 SYDVKM. The CDR3 reads CASSLGGDRVDVEQFF. CDR3 DNA sequence: TGTGCCAGCAGTTTAGGAGGGGACAGGGTGGATGTTGAGCAGTTCTTC.

The J gene is TRBJ2-1, the V gene TRBV5-1, with unresolved D. V lost 5 bases to trimming and J lost 7 bases, with 16 bases between them. Germline CDR1 reads SGHRS; CDR2 reads YFSETQ. CDR3 length: 14 residues. CDR3 DNA sequence: TGCGCCAGCAGGATGACTCCCTTTGTTAATGAGCAGTTCTTC. Translated, it gives CASRMTPFVNEQFF.

V gene TRBV7-9 combines with J gene TRBJ2-2; 8 positions agree with TRBD1. CDR1 is SEHNR, CDR2 FQNEAQ, per germline (reference sequence). The CDR3 covers 15 residues. V was pared by 5 bases and J by 3 bases, with 5 bases of the junction left unmatched. CDR3 amino acids: CASSPRTGYTGELFF. CDR3 sequence (DNA): TGTGCCAGCAGCCCTAGGACAGGGTACACCGGGGAGCTGTTTTTT.

The rearrangement joins TRBV6-6 to TRBJ2-7, with 8 positions matching TRBD1. Trimming took 6 bases from V and 4 from J; bases not matched to a gene: 5. The CDR3 extends over 13 amino acids. Per germline, CDR1 MNHNY and CDR2 SVGAGI (reference sequence). CDR3: CASSRGQGYEQYF. CDR3 DNA: TGTGCCAGCAGCCGAGGACAGGGATACGAGCAGTACTTC.

This clone was recorded only once. The genes are TRBV4-3 and TRBJ1-2, with D perhaps matching TRBD1 (6 bases). Trimming shortened V by 4 bases and J by 3 bases, and 15 bases separated the two germline ends. Per germline, CDR1 LGHNA and CDR2 YSLEER. The CDR3 sequence is 15 residues long. CDR3: CASSPISDSYYGYTF. CDR3 bases: TGCGCCAGCAGCCCTATTTCGGACAGCTACTATGGCTACACCTTC.

This clone was seen a single time. This chain links TRBV7-3 with TRBJ2-1, with a weak D call TRBD2 (6 bases). With 5 bases removed from V and 7 bases from J, the gap between germline ends came to 9 bases. Germline-derived CDR1 and CDR2 are SGHTA and FQGTGA. This CDR3 comprises 12 residues. The CDR3 sequence: CASSAGGNEQFF. The CDR3, as DNA: TGTGCCAGCAGCGCCGGAGGGAATGAGCAGTTCTTC.

As concerns this clone: Other DNA variants within this sample encode the same CDR3. CDR3 nucleotides: TGTGCCAGCAGCTTGCTCGGGTACGAGCAGTACTTC. Translation gives CASSLLGYEQYF. V gene TRBV5-4 combines with J gene TRBJ2-7; D gene ambiguous. CDR3 length: 12 amino acids. Per the germline V gene, CDR1 is SGHNT and CDR2 is YYREEE (reference sequence). Trimming shortened V by 1 base and J by 4 bases, and 6 bases separated the two germline ends.

This chain joins TRBV5-1 and TRBJ2-3, with 12 positions matching TRBD2. The V gene end was trimmed by 4 bases and the J gene end by 5 bases; junction bases not matched to a gene: 5. Germline assignment: CDR1 SGHRS and CDR2 YFSETQ. The CDR3 has 15 amino acids. CDR3 amino acids: CASSPATSGGDTQYF. CDR3 nucleotide sequence: TGCGCCAGCAGCCCAGCGACTAGCGGGGGAGATACGCAGTATTTT.

The rearrangement joins TRBV7-2 to TRBJ1-6, with D perhaps TRBD1 (5 bases). V gave up 4 bases and J gave up 7 bases, with 11 bases separating them. Germline assignment: CDR1 SGHTA and CDR2 FQGNSA. This CDR3 is 14 amino acids long. The CDR3 here is CASSSQGANSPLHF. The CDR3 DNA follows: TGTGCCAGCAGCTCCCAGGGTGCCAATTCACCCCTCCACTTT.

CDR3 residues: CASSPGPPGTVFEAFF. In DNA form, the CDR3 reads TGTGCCAGCAGTCCCGGCCCACCCGGGACAGTTTTTGAAGCTTTCTTT. The genes are TRBV28 and TRBJ1-1; the match to TRBD1 covers 7 bases. The CDR3 spans 16 residues. The V gene's germline CDR1 is MDHEN and CDR2 SYDVKM. Trimming took 5 bases from V and 7 from J; bases not matched to a gene: 16.

The chain joins TRBV28 to TRBJ2-1, with no clear D. The CDR3 sequence is 15 residues long. Trimming removed 2 bases from V and 8 bases from J, with 16 bases in between. Germline loops: CDR1 MDHEN, CDR2 SYDVKM. CDR3 nucleotide sequence: TGTGCCAGCAGTTTAGAGACCCTAAATGGCCATGAGCAGTTCTTC. Translating it yields CASSLETLNGHEQFF.

The chain combines TRBV6-5 with TRBJ2-7, with D hard to call. Trimming took 1 base from V and 4 from J, leaving 17 bases between them. The CDR3 runs 16 residues. Germline assignment: CDR1 MNHEY and CDR2 SVGAGI. CDR3 sequence: CASSYLGRQTTYEQYF. The CDR3 DNA reads TGTGCCAGCAGTTACTTGGGCAGACAAACAACTTACGAGCAGTACTTC.

This rearrangement joins TRBV7-2 to TRBJ2-3, with D possibly being TRBD2 (6 bases). The V end was cut by 5 bases, the J end by 2 bases, with 11 bases between. In germline, CDR1 is SGHTA, CDR2 FQGNSA. The CDR3 has 14 amino acids. The CDR3 reads CASSPTRYTDTQYF. The DNA of the CDR3 is TGTGCCAGCAGCCCGACTAGATACACAGATACGCAGTATTTT.

As concerns this clone: This sample also contains other DNA sequences that code for the same CDR3. The CDR3 is CSVGGVFTDTQYF. CDR3 nucleotides: TGCAGCGTTGGGGGGGTTTTCACAGATACGCAGTATTTT. The V gene is TRBV29-1, the J gene TRBJ2-3, with D maybe TRBD2 (6 bases). CDR3 length: 13 amino acids. The V end lost 4 bases, the J end lost 2 bases, and 10 bases lay between the germline ends. Germline CDR1 reads SQVTM; CDR2 reads ANQGSEA.

This chain joins TRBV4-2 and TRBJ2-6; D unclear. The CDR3 is made up of 20 amino acids. Trimming cost V 0 bases and J 0 bases, with 18 bases left between them. CDR1 and CDR2 (germline): LGHNA, YNFKEQ. The DNA of the CDR3 is TGTGCCAGCAGCCAAGATCGTCCGAGCTTTGTCCGCTCTGGGGCCAACGTCCTGACTTTC. Protein product: CASSQDRPSFVRSGANVLTF.

V usage is TRBV4-3 and J usage is TRBJ1-2, with D tentatively TRBD1 (5 bases). The CDR3 length is 15 residues. Trimming left V 0 bases short and J 7 bases short, with 15 bases between. Germline CDR1 reads LGHNA; CDR2 reads YSLEER. This chain's CDR3 is CASSQDRAPRGGYTF. The CDR3 DNA is TGCGCCAGCAGCCAAGATAGAGCTCCAAGGGGTGGCTACACCTTC.

CDR3: CASSPPLSGRGVSEQFF. In nucleotides, the CDR3 is TGTGCCAGCAGTCCGCCCCTCAGCGGGAGGGGTGTAAGTGAGCAGTTCTTC. The V call is TRBV5-4, the J call TRBJ2-1, with 10 bases matching TRBD2. Germline assignment: CDR1 SGHNT and CDR2 YYREEE (reference sequence). The CDR3 sequence is 17 residues long. J lost 9 bases, V lost 5 bases, and 17 bases had no gene match. The full variable domain, its missing parts supplied by reference TRBV5-4 and TRBJ2-1, is ETGVTQSPTHLIKTRGQQVTLRCSSQSGHNTVSWYQQALGQGPQFIFQYYREEENGRGNFPPRFSGLQFPNYSSELNVNALELDDSALYLCASSPPLSGRGVSEQFFGPGTRLTVL.

This chain links TRBV5-4 with TRBJ2-1; TRBD1 aligns across 11 bases. Germline trimming cut 5 bases from V and 6 bases from J; bases unmatched to any gene: 7. CDR3 size: 15 residues. CDR1 and CDR2 from the germline V gene are SGHNT and YYREEE (reference sequence). CDR3 amino acids: CASSPPGTGGNEQFF. The CDR3 DNA is TGTGCCAGCAGTCCCCCCGGGACAGGGGGCAATGAGCAGTTCTTC.

This chain links TRBV30 with TRBJ2-1; D uncertain. Trimming stripped 4 bases from V and 9 bases from J, with 16 bases between. The CDR3 runs to 13 residues. Germline assignment: CDR1 GTSNPN and CDR2 SVGIG (reference sequence). CDR3 in DNA: TGTGCCTGGATTGACCTCCGACCAGGTGAGCAGTTCTTC. The encoded protein is CAWIDLRPGEQFF.

V gene TRBV6-1 combines with J gene TRBJ1-2; D remains unclear. The ends were cut back, 1 base at V and 1 base at J, with 4 bases in the middle. The germline CDR1 and CDR2 sequences are MNHNS and SASEGT. CDR3 length equals 13 residues. Here the CDR3 reads CASSEVGNYGYTF. CDR3 coding DNA: TGTGCCAGCAGTGAAGTGGGTAACTATGGCTACACCTTC.